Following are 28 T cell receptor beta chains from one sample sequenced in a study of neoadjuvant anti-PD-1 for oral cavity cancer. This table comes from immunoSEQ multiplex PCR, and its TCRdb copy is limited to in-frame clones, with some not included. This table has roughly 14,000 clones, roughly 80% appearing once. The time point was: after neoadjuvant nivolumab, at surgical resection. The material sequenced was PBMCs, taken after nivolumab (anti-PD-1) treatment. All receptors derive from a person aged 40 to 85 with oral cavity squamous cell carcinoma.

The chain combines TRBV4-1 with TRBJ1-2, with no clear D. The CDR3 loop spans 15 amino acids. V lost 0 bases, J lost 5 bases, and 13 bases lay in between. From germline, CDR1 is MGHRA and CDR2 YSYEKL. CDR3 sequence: CASSQDAAPRYGYTF. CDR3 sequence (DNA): TGCGCCAGCAGCCAAGATGCGGCACCGAGATATGGCTACACCTTC.

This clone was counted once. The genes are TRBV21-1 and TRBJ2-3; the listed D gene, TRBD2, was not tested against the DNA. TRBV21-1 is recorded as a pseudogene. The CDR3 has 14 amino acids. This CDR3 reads CASSKEGGTDTQYF. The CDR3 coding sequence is TGTGCCAGCAGCAAAGAGGGGGGGACAGATACGCAGTATTTT.

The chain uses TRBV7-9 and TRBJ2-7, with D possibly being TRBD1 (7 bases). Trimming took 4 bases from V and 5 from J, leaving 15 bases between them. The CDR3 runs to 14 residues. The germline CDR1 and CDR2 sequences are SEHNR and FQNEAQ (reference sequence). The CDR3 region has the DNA TGTGCCAGCAGCTCACCCAGGGGGAGGAACGAGCAGTACTTC. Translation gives CASSSPRGRNEQYF.

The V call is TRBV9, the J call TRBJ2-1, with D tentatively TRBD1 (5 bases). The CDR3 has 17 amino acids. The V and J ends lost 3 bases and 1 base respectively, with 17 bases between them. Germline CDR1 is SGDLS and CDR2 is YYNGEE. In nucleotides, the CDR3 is TGTGCCAGCAGCGGAACAACGCAGGGTAGATCCTACAATGAGCAGTTCTTC. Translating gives CASSGTTQGRSYNEQFF.

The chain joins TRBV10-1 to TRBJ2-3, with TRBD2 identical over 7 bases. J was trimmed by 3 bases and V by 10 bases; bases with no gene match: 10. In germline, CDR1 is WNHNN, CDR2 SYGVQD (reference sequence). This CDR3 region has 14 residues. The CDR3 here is CATSSGLLTDTQYF. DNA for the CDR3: TGCGCCACCTCTAGCGGACTTCTAACAGATACGCAGTATTTT.

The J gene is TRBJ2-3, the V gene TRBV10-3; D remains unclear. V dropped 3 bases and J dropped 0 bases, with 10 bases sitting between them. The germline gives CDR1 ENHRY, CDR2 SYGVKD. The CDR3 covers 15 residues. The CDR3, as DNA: TGTGCCATCAGTGACTGGAGAACTAGCACAGATACGCAGTATTTT. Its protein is CAISDWRTSTDTQYF.

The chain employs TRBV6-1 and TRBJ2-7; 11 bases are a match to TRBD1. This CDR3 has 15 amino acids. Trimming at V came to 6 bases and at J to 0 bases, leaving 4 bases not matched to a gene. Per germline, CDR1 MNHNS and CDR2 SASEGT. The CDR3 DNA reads TGTGCCAGCAGGGGGGACAGGGGGACCTCCTACGAGCAGTACTTC. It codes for CASRGDRGTSYEQYF.

CDR3: CASSTPTGPGAEAFF. As DNA, the CDR3 is TGCGCCAGCAGCACCCCGACAGGCCCAGGCGCTGAAGCTTTCTTT. The V call is TRBV5-1, the J call TRBJ1-1; a possible D gene is TRBD1 (6 bases). The length of the CDR3 is 15 residues. Trimming took off 4 bases at V and 6 bases at J, with 19 bases between the two ends. Per germline, CDR1 SGHRS and CDR2 YFSETQ.

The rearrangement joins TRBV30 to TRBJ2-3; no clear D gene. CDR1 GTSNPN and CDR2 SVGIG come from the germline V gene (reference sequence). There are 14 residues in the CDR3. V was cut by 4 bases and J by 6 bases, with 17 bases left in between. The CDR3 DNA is TGTGCCTGGACTAGGATAGCATTCCAGGATACGCAGTATTTT. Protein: CAWTRIAFQDTQYF.

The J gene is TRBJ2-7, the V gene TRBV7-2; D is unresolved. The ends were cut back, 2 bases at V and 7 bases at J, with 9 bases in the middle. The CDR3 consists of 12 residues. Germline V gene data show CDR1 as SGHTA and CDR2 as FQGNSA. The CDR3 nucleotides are TGTGCCAGCAGCTTATTGATAGGGGAGCAGTACTTC. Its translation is CASSLLIGEQYF. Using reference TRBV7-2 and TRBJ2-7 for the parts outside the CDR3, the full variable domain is GAGVSQSPSNKVTEKGKDVELRCDPISGHTALYWYRQSLGQGLEFLIYFQGNSAPDKSGLPSDRFSAERTGGSVSTLTIQRTQQEDSAVYLCASSLLIGEQYFGPGTRLTVT.

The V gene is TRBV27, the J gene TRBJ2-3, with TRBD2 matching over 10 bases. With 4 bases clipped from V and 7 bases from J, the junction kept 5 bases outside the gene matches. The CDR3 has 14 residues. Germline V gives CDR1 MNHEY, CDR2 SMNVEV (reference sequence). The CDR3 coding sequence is TGTGCCAGCAGTTCCGGGACTAGCGCCCATACGCAGTATTTT. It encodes CASSSGTSAHTQYF.

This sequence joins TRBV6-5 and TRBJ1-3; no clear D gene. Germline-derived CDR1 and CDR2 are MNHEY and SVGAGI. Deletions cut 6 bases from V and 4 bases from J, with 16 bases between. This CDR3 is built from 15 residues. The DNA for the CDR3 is TGTGCCAGCAGCACTTGGGCAGCTGGGGGAAACACCATATATTTT. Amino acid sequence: CASSTWAAGGNTIYF.

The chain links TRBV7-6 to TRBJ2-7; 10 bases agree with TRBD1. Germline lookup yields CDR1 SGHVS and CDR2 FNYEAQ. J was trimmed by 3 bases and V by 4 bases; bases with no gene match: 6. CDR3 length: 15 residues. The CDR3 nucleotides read TGTGCCAGCAGCTCCTACCGGGACAGGGGCTACGAGCAGTACTTC. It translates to CASSSYRDRGYEQYF.

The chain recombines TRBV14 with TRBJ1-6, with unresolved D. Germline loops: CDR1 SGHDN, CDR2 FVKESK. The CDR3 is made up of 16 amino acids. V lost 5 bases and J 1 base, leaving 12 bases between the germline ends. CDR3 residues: CASSSQDLSYNSPLHF. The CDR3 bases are TGTGCCAGCAGCAGCCAGGACCTATCCTATAATTCACCCCTCCACTTT. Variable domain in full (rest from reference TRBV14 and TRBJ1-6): EAGVTQFPSHSVIEKGQTVTLRCDPISGHDNLYWYRRVMGKEIKFLLHFVKESKQDESGMPNNRFLAERTGGTYSTLKVQPAELEDSGVYFCASSSQDLSYNSPLHFGNGTRLTVT.

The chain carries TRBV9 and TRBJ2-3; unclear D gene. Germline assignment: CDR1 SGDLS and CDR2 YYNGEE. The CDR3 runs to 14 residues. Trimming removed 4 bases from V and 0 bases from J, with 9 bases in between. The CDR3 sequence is CASSRTGSTDTQYF. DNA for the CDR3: TGTGCCAGCAGCAGGACGGGTAGCACAGATACGCAGTATTTT.

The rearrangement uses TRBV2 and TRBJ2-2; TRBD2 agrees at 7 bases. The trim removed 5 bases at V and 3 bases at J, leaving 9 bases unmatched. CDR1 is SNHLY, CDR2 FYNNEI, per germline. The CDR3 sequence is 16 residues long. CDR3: CASSRAGASDTGELFF. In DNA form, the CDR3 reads TGTGCCAGCAGTAGGGCGGGAGCTAGTGACACCGGGGAGCTGTTTTTT.

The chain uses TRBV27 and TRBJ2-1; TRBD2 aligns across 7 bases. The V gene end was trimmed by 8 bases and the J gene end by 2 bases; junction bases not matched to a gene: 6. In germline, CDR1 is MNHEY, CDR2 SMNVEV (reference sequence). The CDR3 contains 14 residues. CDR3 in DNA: TGTGCCAGCGGGGGGGACGGAACCTACAATGAGCAGTTCTTC. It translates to CASGGDGTYNEQFF.

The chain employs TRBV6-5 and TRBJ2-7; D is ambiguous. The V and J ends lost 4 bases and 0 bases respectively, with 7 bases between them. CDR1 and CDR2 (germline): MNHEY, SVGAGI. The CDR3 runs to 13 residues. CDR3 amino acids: CASSSVNSYEQYF. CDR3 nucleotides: TGTGCCAGCAGTTCTGTCAACTCCTACGAGCAGTACTTC.

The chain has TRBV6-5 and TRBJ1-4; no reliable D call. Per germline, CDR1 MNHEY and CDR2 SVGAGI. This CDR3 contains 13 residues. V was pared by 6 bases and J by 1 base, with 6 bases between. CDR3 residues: CASRGGTNEKLFF. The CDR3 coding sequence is TGTGCCAGCAGGGGTGGAACTAATGAAAAACTGTTTTTT.

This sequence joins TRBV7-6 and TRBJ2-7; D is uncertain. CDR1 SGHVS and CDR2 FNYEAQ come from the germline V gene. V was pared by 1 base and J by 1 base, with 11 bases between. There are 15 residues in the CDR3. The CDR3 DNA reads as TGTGCCAGCAGCTTAGAGTCCGGTTTATCCTACGAGCAGTACTTC. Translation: CASSLESGLSYEQYF. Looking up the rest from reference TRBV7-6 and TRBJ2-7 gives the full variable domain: GAGVSQSPRYKVTKRGQDVALRCDPISGHVSLYWYRQALGQGPEFLTYFNYEAQQDKSGLPNDRFSAERPEGSISTLTIQRTEQRDSAMYRCASSLESGLSYEQYFGPGTRLTVT.

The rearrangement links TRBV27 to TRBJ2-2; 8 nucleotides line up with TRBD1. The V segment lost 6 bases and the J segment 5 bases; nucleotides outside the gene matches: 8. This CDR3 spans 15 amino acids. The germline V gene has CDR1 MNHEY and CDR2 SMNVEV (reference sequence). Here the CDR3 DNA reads TGTGCCAGCAGCCAGGGGGCCCTTCAAACCGGGGAGCTGTTTTTT. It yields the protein CASSQGALQTGELFF.

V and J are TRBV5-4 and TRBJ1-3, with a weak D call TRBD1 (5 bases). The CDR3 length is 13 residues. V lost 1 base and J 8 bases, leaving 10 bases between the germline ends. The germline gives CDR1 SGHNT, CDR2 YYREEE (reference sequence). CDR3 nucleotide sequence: TGTGCCAGCAGCTTGCCCGGGGGGGACACCATATATTTT. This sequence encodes CASSLPGGDTIYF. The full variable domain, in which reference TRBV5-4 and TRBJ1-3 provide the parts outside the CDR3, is ETGVTQSPTHLIKTRGQQVTLRCSSQSGHNTVSWYQQALGQGPQFIFQYYREEENGRGNFPPRFSGLQFPNYSSELNVNALELDDSALYLCASSLPGGDTIYFGEGSWLTVV.

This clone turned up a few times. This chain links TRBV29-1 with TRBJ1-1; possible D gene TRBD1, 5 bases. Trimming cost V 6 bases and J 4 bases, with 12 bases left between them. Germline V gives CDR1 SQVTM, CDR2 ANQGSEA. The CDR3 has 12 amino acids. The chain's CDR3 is CSVPDMGTEAFF. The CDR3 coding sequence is TGCAGCGTCCCGGACATGGGCACTGAAGCTTTCTTT.

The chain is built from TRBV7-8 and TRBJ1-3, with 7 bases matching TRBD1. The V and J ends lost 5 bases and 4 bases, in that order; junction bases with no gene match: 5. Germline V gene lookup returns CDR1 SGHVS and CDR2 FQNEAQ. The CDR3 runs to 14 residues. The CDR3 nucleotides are TGTGCCAGCAGCCAAGACAGGGTCGGAAACACCATATATTTT. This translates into CASSQDRVGNTIYF.

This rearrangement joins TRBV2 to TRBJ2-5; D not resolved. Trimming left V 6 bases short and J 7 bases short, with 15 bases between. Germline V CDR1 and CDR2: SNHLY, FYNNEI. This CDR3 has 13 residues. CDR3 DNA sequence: TGTGCCAGCAGAGCTTGGACCCACGGGACCCAGTACTTC. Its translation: CASRAWTHGTQYF.

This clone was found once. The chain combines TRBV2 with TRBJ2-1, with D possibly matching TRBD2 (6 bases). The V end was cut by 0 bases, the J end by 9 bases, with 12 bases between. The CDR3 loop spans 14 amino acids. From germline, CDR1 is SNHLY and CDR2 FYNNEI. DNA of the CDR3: TGTGCCAGCAGTGAAGCTTTCGGACTAAGTGAGCAGTTCTTC. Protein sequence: CASSEAFGLSEQFF.

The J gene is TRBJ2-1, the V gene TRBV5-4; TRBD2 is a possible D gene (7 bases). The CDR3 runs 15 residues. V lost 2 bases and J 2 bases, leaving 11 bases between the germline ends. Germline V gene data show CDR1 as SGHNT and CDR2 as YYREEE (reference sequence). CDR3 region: CASSLGGATYNEQFF. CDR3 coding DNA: TGTGCCAGCAGCTTAGGGGGGGCAACCTACAATGAGCAGTTCTTC.

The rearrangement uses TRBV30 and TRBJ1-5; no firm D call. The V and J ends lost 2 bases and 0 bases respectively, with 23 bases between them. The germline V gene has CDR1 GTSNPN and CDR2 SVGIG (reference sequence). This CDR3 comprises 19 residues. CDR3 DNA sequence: TGTGCCTGGAGTTCCGCCGCGGCGGCGGGATTTTATAGCAATCAGCCCCAGCATTTT. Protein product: CAWSSAAAAGFYSNQPQHF.